This T cell receptor beta chain was observed in a study of CXCR3-negative and CXCR3-positive naive CD8 T cells. The CDR3 length is 12 residues. Germline-derived CDR1 and CDR2 are MDHEN and SYDVKM. Notes on this clonotype: Its antigen is as yet unknown.

The naive CD8+ gate required CD45RO-CCR7+CD27+CD95- phenotype. UMI labels and 5' RACE were used to prepare the TRB cDNA libraries. TCRdb re-called the 5' RACE reads and catalogs CDR3 proteins one per entry, DNA excluded. The data include about 130,000 distinct CDR3 sequences; the top ten clones carry less than 0.3%. Study-wide results and caveats: Memory CD8+ cells had much lower diversity, and both naive subsets had comparably high diversity.

The chain links TRBV28 to TRBJ2-2. Sequenced material: naive CXCR3- CD8+ T cells from blood. Subset noted: CD45RO-CCR7+CD27+CD95- naive CD8+ T cells lacking CXCR3 (TNR3-). This sequence originates from a human donor in good health. Some clones in this sample may be carry-over from other donors' samples. The CDR3 region is CASSLSVAELFF.